This passage covers 30 T cell receptor beta chains from one sample sequenced in a study of tumor and adjacent non-tumor tissue in lung cancer. TCRbeta libraries were built with three rounds of nested PCR, modified from ARM-PCR. TCRdb redid the calling of the multiplex PCR reads with MiXCR, one entry per CDR3 protein. Here the sample spans tens of thousands of distinct CDR3 sequences, over 60% being singletons. No cell sorting was done before RNA was extracted from the tissue. More than 3 cm separated this lung sample from the edge of the tumor. The sample taken for sequencing was distant non-tumor lung tissue. The receptors here all came from a man between 65 and 85 years old with non-small cell lung cancer.

Regarding this clonotype: This likely comes from a read error, as the CDR3 has no conserved phenylalanine or tryptophan at its end. This rearrangement joins TRBV11-2 to TRBJ2-1, with 8 bases matching TRBD1. The CDR3 is 16 residues long. CDR1 and CDR2 (germline): SGHAT, FQNNGV. Trimming removed 3 bases from V and 6 bases from J; junction bases left unmatched: 10. In nucleotides, the CDR3 is TGTGCCAGCAGCTTGCGCGCAGGGGGCTGGAGCAATGAGCAGTTCTTA. Translation gives CASSLRAGGWSNEQFL.

A remark on this clonotype: A much larger clone differs from this one at a single base, so this may be a read error. Likely a read error: the CDR3 ends without its conserved phenylalanine or tryptophan. The rearrangement links TRBV29-1 to TRBJ2-7; 12 bases fit TRBD1. The V segment lost 6 bases and the J segment 2 bases; nucleotides outside the gene matches: 8. The V gene's germline CDR1 is SQVTM and CDR2 ANQGSEA. This CDR3 has 15 residues. CDR3 DNA sequence: TGCAGCGTCATAACCGGGACAGGGGGCACCTACGAGCAGTACCTC. Protein product: CSVITGTGGTYEQYL.

This clonotype appeared many times. The V gene is TRBV6-6, the J gene TRBJ1-6; D is undetermined. Per the germline V gene, CDR1 is MNHNY and CDR2 is SVGAGI (reference sequence). V shed 0 bases and J shed 7 bases, with 10 bases lying between them. This CDR3 is 15 amino acids long. The CDR3 protein is CASSYSGVGNSPLHF. DNA for the CDR3: TGTGCCAGCAGTTACTCCGGGGTCGGGAATTCACCCCTCCACTTT.

Relative to its sample, this clonotype is medium-sized (0.01 to 0.1%). The chain recombines TRBV11-2 with TRBJ2-7, with TRBD1 identical over 7 bases. The CDR3 totals 13 residues. Germline CDR1 SGHAT, CDR2 FQNNGV. The V and J ends lost 5 bases and 1 base, in that order; junction bases with no gene match: 2. Written as DNA, the CDR3 is TGTGCCAGCAGCGCGGACAGGTCCTACGAGCAGTACTTC. Protein product: CASSADRSYEQYF.

As to this clonotype: A much larger clonotype is one base distant, so this may be a read error. V is TRBV14 and J is TRBJ1-5; possible D gene TRBD1, 6 bases. Germline V CDR1 and CDR2: SGHDN, FVKESK. Trimming removed 4 bases at V and 7 bases at J, with 17 bases between. The CDR3 has 15 amino acids. The CDR3 sequence is CASSPGGGARQPQHF. In DNA, the CDR3 is TGTGCCAGCAGCCCGGGGGGGGGCGCCAGGCAGCCCCAGCATTTT.

This clonotype was observed a few times. The chain's CDR3 is CASRPPGQGVNEQFF. CDR3 DNA: TGTGCCAGCAGGCCGCCGGGACAGGGTGTCAATGAGCAGTTCTTC. The chain uses TRBV28 and TRBJ2-1; 9 bases align to TRBD1. Germline assignment: CDR1 MDHEN and CDR2 SYDVKM. CDR3 length: 15 residues. Trimming removed 6 bases from V and 6 bases from J; junction bases left unmatched: 9.

A word on this clonotype: A read error may be the cause here, since a much bigger clone is one base away. V is TRBV12-3 or TRBV12-4 and J is TRBJ1-2; 8 nucleotides agree with TRBD1. The CDR3 sequence is 13 residues long. In DNA, the CDR3 is TGTGCCAACAGTGGACAGGGATACTATGGCTACACCTTC. This translates into CANSGQGYYGYTF.

Notes on this clonotype: This clone may be a read error of a much larger clone one base away. This CDR3 is CACSPSGTDTQYF. In nucleotides, the CDR3 is TGCGCCTGCAGTCCTAGCGGCACAGATACGCAGTATTTT. This chain uses TRBV10-2 with TRBJ2-3, with TRBD2 as a possible D gene (6 bases). The length of the CDR3 is 13 residues. Germline assignment: CDR1 WSHSY and CDR2 SAAADI.

As to this clonotype: Just one base apart from a much larger clone, this may be a read error. The gene calls are TRBV6-5 and TRBJ2-5; D uncertain. Trimming removed 4 bases at V and 4 bases at J, with 16 bases between. Germline assignment: CDR1 MNHEY and CDR2 SVGAGI. The length of the CDR3 is 15 residues. CDR3 sequence: CASSFHPAARETQYF. In nucleotides, the CDR3 is TGTGCCAGCAGTTTCCATCCGGCAGCCCGAGAGACCCAGTACTTC.

As to this clonotype: Sequence at one end of the junction differs from germline and may be a read error. J is TRBJ2-7 and V is TRBV11-2; D call uncertain. The CDR3 is made up of 14 amino acids. The germline gives CDR1 SGHAT, CDR2 FQNNGV. Here the CDR3 reads CANSLEVLSHEQHF. DNA of the CDR3: TGTGCCAACAGCTTAGAGGTTCTAAGCCACGAGCAGCACTTC.

In regard to this clonotype: A read error may explain this, as a much larger clone is one base away. The chain joins TRBV5-6 to TRBJ1-5, with 9 bases matching TRBD1. The CDR3 covers 14 residues. Looked up from germline, CDR1 is SGHDT and CDR2 is YYEEEE. CDR3 DNA: TGTTCCAGCAGCTGGACAGGGGACAATCAGCCCCAGCATTTT. It specifies CSSSWTGDNQPQHF.

This clonotype was observed a handful of times. At one end the junction does not follow the germline gene, possibly because of a read error. This chain links TRBV11-1 with TRBJ2-1; 9 positions match TRBD1. CDR1 is SGHAT, CDR2 FQDESV, per germline (reference sequence). The CDR3 extends over 14 amino acids. The CDR3 sequence: CASGPRTGVGEQFF. CDR3 nucleotides: TGCGCCAGCGGCCCCCGGACAGGGGTGGGTGAGCAGTTCTTC.

The rearrangement joins TRBV7-9 to TRBJ1-2, with D possibly TRBD1 on 6 matching bases. The CDR3 length is 15 residues. Germline V gene lookup returns CDR1 SEHNR and CDR2 FQNEAQ (reference sequence). V was cut by 0 bases and J by 5 bases, with 13 bases left in between. The CDR3: CASSLAVDSMYGYTF. The CDR3 DNA is TGTGCCAGCAGCTTAGCTGTGGACAGCATGTATGGCTACACCTTC.

This clonotype was picked up a small number of times. One base away lies a much larger clone, so this may be a sequencing read error. The genes are TRBV4-2 and TRBJ2-1; 9 bases line up with TRBD1. The J call may be mistaken, given a closer DNA end match to TRBJ2-7. Per the germline V gene, CDR1 is LGHNA and CDR2 is YNFKEQ. This CDR3 region has 14 residues. The CDR3 nucleotides read TGTGCCAGCAGCCAGCCGGGACAGGGTCCCGAGCAGTACTTC. As protein: CASSQPGQGPEQYF.

The chain couples TRBV6-5 to TRBJ2-3; a possible D gene is TRBD2 (6 bases). Trimming pared 0 bases from V and 0 bases from J, leaving 13 bases between. The CDR3 sequence is 17 residues long. From germline, CDR1 is MNHEY and CDR2 SVGAGI. The CDR3 nucleotides read TGTGCCAGCAGTTACTCGAATCGGGGACTTAGCACAGATACGCAGTATTTT. Translating it yields CASSYSNRGLSTDTQYF.

With regard to this clonotype: Sequence at one end of the junction differs from germline and may be a read error. V and J are TRBV11-2 and TRBJ2-3; 8 bases are shared with TRBD1. Germline CDR1 and CDR2: SGHAT and FQNNGV. The CDR3 has 20 residues. The CDR3 nucleotides are TGTGCCAGCAGCCGAAAAGGACAGGGAGAAGATACTTATAGCATAGATACGCGGTATTTT. Translated: CASSRKGQGEDTYSIDTRYF.

V is TRBV30 and J is TRBJ2-5; TRBD2 matches at 7 bases. The CDR3 extends over 14 amino acids. V was pared by 2 bases and J by 5 bases, with 8 bases of the junction left unmatched. CDR1 is GTSNPN and CDR2 is SVGIG in the germline V gene (reference sequence). Here the CDR3 reads CAWSPEVRGETQYF. The CDR3 nucleotides are TGTGCCTGGAGTCCCGAAGTGCGGGGGGAGACCCAGTACTTC.

This clonotype was found a few times. This clone may be a read error of a much larger clone one base away. The chain employs TRBV5-5 and TRBJ2-2, with D possibly TRBD1 on 6 matching bases. CDR3 length: 14 residues. Per germline, CDR1 SGHKS and CDR2 YYEKEE (reference sequence). The CDR3 here is CASTVQGDTGKLFF. Written as DNA, the CDR3 is TGTGCCAGCACAGTACAGGGAGACACCGGGAAGCTGTTTTTT. The variable domain in full, completed from reference TRBV5-5 and TRBJ2-2, reads DAGVTQSPTHLIKTRGQQVTLRCSPISGHKSVSWYQQVLGQGPQFIFQYYEKEERGRGNFPDRFSARQFPNYSSELNVNALLLGDSALYLCASTVQGDTGKLFFGEGSRLTVL.

In its sample, this clonotype was seen many times. The rearrangement uses TRBV12-3 or TRBV12-4 and TRBJ1-1; D not resolved. This CDR3 has 14 amino acids. The V gene lost 2 bases and the J gene lost 2 bases, with 9 bases spanning the gap. The CDR3 DNA reads as TGTGCCAGCAGTTTAAAGGGTAAAAACACTGAAGCTTTCTTT. Its protein is CASSLKGKNTEAFF.

This clonotype appeared many times. The genes are TRBV9 and TRBJ1-2, with a possible D match to TRBD1 (5 bases). V gave up 0 bases and J gave up 6 bases, with 12 bases separating them. This CDR3 is 14 amino acids long. Germline V CDR1 and CDR2: SGDLS, YYNGEE. CDR3 amino acids: CASSVAQAGNGYTF. CDR3 DNA sequence: TGTGCCAGCAGCGTAGCTCAGGCAGGGAATGGCTACACCTTC.

Points on this clonotype: Given a much more abundant clone one base away, this may be a read error. The chain is built from TRBV10-3 and TRBJ2-7; TRBD1 agrees at 7 bases. This CDR3 spans 15 amino acids. CDR1 is ENHRY, CDR2 SYGVKD, per germline. CDR3 amino acids: CAISESEQGMNERYF. CDR3 DNA: TGTGCCATCAGTGAGTCGGAACAGGGGATGAACGAGCGGTACTTC.

V and J are TRBV6-1 and TRBJ2-7; D remains unclear. The CDR3 contains 12 residues. Germline-derived CDR1 and CDR2 are MNHNS and SASEGT. V lost 2 bases and J 7 bases, leaving 9 bases between the germline ends. The CDR3 region has the DNA TGTGCCAGCAGTGAACAGAGTTATGAGCAGTACTTC. Protein product: CASSEQSYEQYF.

About this clonotype itself: Possible read error: a much larger clone is one base away. The chain links TRBV7-9 to TRBJ2-5; perhaps D is TRBD1 or TRBD2 (6 bases each). Trimming removed 4 bases from V and 0 bases from J, with 21 bases in between. The germline V gene has CDR1 SEHNR and CDR2 FQNEAQ (reference sequence). CDR3 size: 18 residues. CDR3 sequence reads: CASSSVGGVGGDQETQYF. For the CDR3, the DNA is TGTGCCAGCAGCTCCGTTGGGGGCGTCGGGGGAGACCAAGAGACCCAGTACTTC.

Points on this clonotype: A read error may produce the germline difference seen at one junction end. The chain carries TRBV6-5 and TRBJ2-1, with D possibly being TRBD1 or TRBD2 (5 bases each). CDR3 size: 13 residues. CDR1 and CDR2 (germline): MNHEY, SVGAGI. CDR3 in amino acids: CASSLGVWDEQFF. The CDR3 DNA sequence: TGTGCTAGCAGCCTGGGGGTCTGGGATGAGCAGTTCTTC.

This clonotype was picked up many times. V gene TRBV29-1 combines with J gene TRBJ2-1; D call uncertain. The CDR3 runs 14 residues. V was clipped by 3 bases and J by 0 bases, with 9 bases between them. Germline CDR1 is SQVTM and CDR2 is ANQGSEA. CDR3 DNA sequence: TGCAGCGTTGATTCGGCTTCCTCCTACAATGAGCAGTTCTTC. This codes for CSVDSASSYNEQFF.

Comment on this clonotype: One end of the junction does not line up with germline, which may come from a read error. The J gene is TRBJ2-7, the V gene TRBV7-9; 8 bases agree with TRBD1. Per germline, CDR1 SEHNR and CDR2 FQNEAQ (reference sequence). This CDR3 is 14 amino acids long. DNA for the CDR3: TGCGCCAGCACCCAGGACAGGGATGGGTACGAGCAGTACTTC. Amino acids: CASTQDRDGYEQYF.

On this clonotype itself: Germline and junction disagree at one end, which may indicate a read error. The rearrangement links TRBV6-5 to TRBJ2-6; D possibly corresponds to TRBD1 (6 bases). The germline V gene has CDR1 MNHEY and CDR2 SVGAGI. This CDR3 is built from 17 residues. CDR3 residues: CASTIKGGVSGASVLTF. The CDR3 bases are TGTGCCAGCACCATCAAAGGGGGAGTCTCTGGGGCCAGCGTCCTGACTTTC.

V is TRBV5-1 and J is TRBJ2-1; D is undetermined. This CDR3 has 11 residues. Germline-derived CDR1 and CDR2 are SGHRS and YFSETQ. V dropped 2 bases and J dropped 5 bases, with 2 bases sitting between them. CDR3 sequence reads: CASSLNNEQFF. The CDR3, as DNA: TGCGCCAGCAGCTTAAACAATGAGCAGTTCTTC.

The chain recombines TRBV29-1 with TRBJ2-7; 9 bases agree with TRBD2. J was trimmed by 7 bases and V by 5 bases; bases with no gene match: 12. Per the germline V gene, CDR1 is SQVTM and CDR2 is ANQGSEA. The CDR3 totals 14 residues. The CDR3 nucleotides are TGCAGCGTTACCGGACTAGCGCCGTCCTTGGAGCAGTACTTC. This gives the protein CSVTGLAPSLEQYF.

As regards this clonotype: Mismatch with germline at one junction end may stem from a read error. V is TRBV11-2 and J is TRBJ2-1, with a possible D match to TRBD2 (5 bases). CDR1 is SGHAT and CDR2 is FQNNGV in the germline V gene. This CDR3 has 14 residues. The CDR3 sequence is CTSSSGSADNEQFF. DNA of the CDR3: TGTACCAGCAGCTCAGGTAGCGCGGACAATGAGCAGTTCTTC.